This note documents a single T cell receptor (beta chain) sequence. Reverse transcription used about 0.5 to 1 ug RNA and random hexamers. TCRdb fed the immunoSEQ multiplex PCR reads into MiXCR, producing one record per CDR3 protein. The data show approximately 170,000 distinct CDR3 sequences, roughly nine tenths seen once. This sample stems from a study of CD8 T cells in Susac syndrome. Losses at the gene ends were 0 bases for V and 0 bases for J; bases not matched to a gene: 4. This CDR3 has 15 amino acids. Germline-derived CDR1 and CDR2 are DFQATT and SNEGSKA (reference sequence). Sequences were obtained from CD4+ T cells from PBMCs. The clonotype comes from a human donor in good health. This chain links TRBV20-1 with TRBJ2-7; 8 nucleotides line up with TRBD2. The CDR3 region is CSARDWGTSSYEQYF. As DNA, the CDR3 is TGCAGTGCTAGAGATTGGGGGACTAGCTCCTACGAGCAGTACTTC.